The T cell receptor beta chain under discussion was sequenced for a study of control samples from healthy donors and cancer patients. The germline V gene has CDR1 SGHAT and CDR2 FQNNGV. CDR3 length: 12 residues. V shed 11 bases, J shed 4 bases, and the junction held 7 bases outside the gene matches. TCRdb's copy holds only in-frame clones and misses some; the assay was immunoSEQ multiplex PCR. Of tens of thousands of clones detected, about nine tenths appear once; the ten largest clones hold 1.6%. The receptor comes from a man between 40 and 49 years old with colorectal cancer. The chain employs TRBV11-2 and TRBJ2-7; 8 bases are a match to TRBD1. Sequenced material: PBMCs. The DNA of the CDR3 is TGTGCCTCCTCAGGACAGGGTTACGAGCAGTACTTC. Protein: CASSGQGYEQYF.